This T cell receptor (beta chain) is drawn from a study of cytomegalovirus exposure and HLA in healthy donors (TCRdb year 2017). About the full investigation: In an earlier analysis of around 540 of the donors, 250 to 350 Gb of sequence data and about 110 million unique TCR beta sequences from about 190 million T cells were reported. Roughly 310 gigabases of sequencing data and 80 million or so unique TCR sequences were included in an early release covering about 600 HLA-typed donors. The genetic ancestry cluster associated with self-reported Caucasian donors included around four fifths of the approximately 400 genotyped donors. The study aimed to test whether signatures of past pathogen exposure could be identified by cataloging public T cell receptors. The study used immunosequencing to profile the T cell repertoires of several hundred subjects and linked those repertoires to cytomegalovirus serostatus. Besides the first cohort of roughly 700 subjects, a separate validation cohort made up of roughly 130 different subjects was used. High-throughput TCR immunosequencing, statistical association of individual TCRs with disease status, and machine learning were combined to predict cytomegalovirus infection status. A later analysis re-examined previously published TCR beta repertoires from more than 650 donors and added high-resolution HLA genotyping to investigate patterns of TCR occurrence. Rather than drawing on any new phenotypic data, the later analysis identified candidate immune exposures from TCR beta sequences and the way those sequences occurred across donors. An earlier analysis of more than 450 of the donors used high-throughput TCR beta sequencing to judge whether each TCR beta V gene segment behaved as functional or pseudogenic. Donor age, sex, ethnicity and CMV serostatus were collected together with the repertoire data. Genome-wide SNP genotypes for about three fifths of the roughly 670 donors were used in a later genetic analysis, which treated that subset as a discovery cohort. All discovery cohort repertoires had been generated on a single sequencing platform. Both class I and class II loci were covered by HLA typing, at four-digit resolution. Typing coverage differed by locus: A, B, C, DRB1 and DQB1 were typed in roughly 629-630 donors, DQA1 in 500 to 550, DPA1 in approximately 610, and DPB1 in approximately 450. Because of strong linkage in the cohort, five DR-DQ haplotypes were treated as single units for association and clustering. Across about 380 genotyped donors of the cohort, an average of 235,054 unique TCR beta nucleotide sequences per donor were sequenced, and roughly a sixth of those sequences were non-productive.

The method behind the library was the immunoSEQ multiplex PCR assay. The multiplex PCR relied on a mix of 60 forward primers for TCR Vbeta segments and 13 reverse primers for TCR Jbeta segments. The CDR3 region of rearranged TCR beta genes was amplified from genomic DNA with a multiplex PCR assay. The amplified TCR beta libraries were sequenced on the Illumina HiSeq System as 87-base-pair reads. The study's own analysis went as follows. In a later analysis, some 80 million unique TCR beta chains were counted across the approximately 620 repertoires, and roughly 11 million of these chains were shared by at least two donors. To remove PCR and sequencing errors, raw reads were error-corrected and collapsed into unique sequences using a nearest-neighbor algorithm that merged closely related sequences. V, D and J gene segments were assigned by aligning CDR3 sequences to IMGT reference sequences. Each retained sequence needed at least a six-nucleotide match to both a V gene segment and a J gene segment. A rearrangement was called productive if the CDR3 had no stop codons and remained in frame with V and J, and every other rearrangement was called non-productive. Following IMGT convention, CDR3 was defined as the stretch from the second conserved V-encoded cysteine to the conserved J-encoded phenylalanine. In an earlier analysis of roughly 580 of the donors, sequences lacking an unambiguous match to a single V gene segment were excluded. An earlier analysis of some 500 of the donors classified V segments as functional when productive rearrangements were above 56.7% and as segregating when the standard deviation between donors was above 5%. A statistical classification framework was built to diagnose cytomegalovirus status from the catalog of TCR beta chain sequences. In a later analysis, TCR nucleotide sequences were compared against IMGT/GENE-DB human TR gene sequences so that V and J genes could be assigned. A later analysis assigned CDR3 sequences and most-parsimonious VDJ recombination scenarios with the TCRdist pipeline. A later analysis defined each TCR beta chain by its CDR3 amino acid sequence plus V-gene family, and excluded reads lacking a unique V-gene family. A later analysis removed 592 highly shared, low-generation-probability nucleotide sequences to deal with suspected cross-contamination and a sequencing artifact. In a later analysis, a clonal expansion index was calculated for each public chain from normalized within-repertoire ranks of inferred template counts. In a later analysis, generation probabilities were computed with a VDJ recombination model fitted to out-of-frame rearrangements, and the resulting probabilities were checked against IGoR. In a later analysis, TCR-TCR, TCR-HLA and TCR-CMV co-occurrence was scored with hypergeometric tests, and a repertoire-size bias correction was applied to TCR pairs. In a later analysis, false discovery rates were estimated by permuting HLA or CMV assignments 20 times. In a later analysis, co-occurring TCRs were grouped with DBSCAN, and TCRdist sequence similarity was added when clustering was performed within HLA-allele-positive subsets. Repertoires with fewer than 30,000 or more than 120,000 public chains were left out of co-occurrence clustering, as were five repertoires with anomalous nucleotide sharing. TCRdb obtained this table from immuneACCESS and retained in-frame rearrangements with V and J assigned. These tables miss some clones; where compared with another copy, unresolved V genes account for less than half of the shortfall, and the remainder is unexplained. V and J calls and clone size are those listed in that table; D and trimming were worked out from the DNA. For this sample the table gives about 150,000 clones, of which 65% to 90% were detected only once. The ten biggest clones cover nearly 6.5% of the sample.

The investigation overall reported the following: The earlier analysis of approximately 540 of the donors excluded 15 to 20 rarely observed V segments, including chromosome 9 orphons, because counts were too low. The presence/absence analyses assumed that sequencing depth was roughly uniform across donors, and that assumption may not be true. Linkage disequilibrium might explain the correlated functional status among segregating V segments, but an unknown experimental factor could not be excluded. In the study, some 160 TCR beta chains were listed as associated with cytomegalovirus. The authors suggested that the approach could potentially be generalized to other disease states and immunological phenotypes. In a later genetic analysis, fewer N-insertions in productive TCRs were reported among donors in an Asian-associated ancestry cluster than the approximately 710-donor mean. A cluster of highly shared sequence variants was judged likely to represent a technical artifact of the sequencing pipeline. Because some donors lacked HLA typing at each locus, the association tests relied only on the typed subset. In a later analysis, about 17,000 TCR beta sequences were associated with specific HLA alleles at a false discovery rate of 0.05. The classifier was reported to diagnose cytomegalovirus status with high specificity and sensitivity in both the original and validation cohorts. A later analysis reported that several top co-occurrence clusters appeared linked to parvovirus B19, influenza, CMV and Epstein-Barr virus. Because the 87-base-pair reads could not distinguish some IMGT-functional V segments, including TRBV6-2 and TRBV6-3, those segments were excluded. CMV serostatus was the only immune exposure information available for the cohort. Broadly in line with IMGT annotations, most TCR beta V segments showed up in productive rearrangements about 90% or about 30% of the time in an earlier analysis of under 700 of the donors. Across donors, most TCR sequences were observed very rarely, whereas some public TCRs were present in many individuals. A further reported finding was that TCR beta sequences accurately predicted the HLA-A and HLA-B alleles for most subjects in the first cohort. An association between a missense DCLRE1C variant and V-gene and J-gene trimming of TCR beta chains was found in a later genetic analysis and replicated in an independent cohort. A few of the identified cytomegalovirus-associated TCR beta chains were confirmed in vitro to be specific for cytomegalovirus antigens. In a later analysis, HLA-associated TCR beta chains showed more clonal expansion and lower generation probabilities than non-associated chains that were equally common. Strong co-occurrence of HLA alleles, especially DR and DQ, made assigning TCR associations to individual alleles difficult. In this cohort, only TCR beta chains were sequenced, and detectable features were limited by the absence of alpha or paired-chain data. In a later analysis, most CMV-associated TCR beta chains were found to appear HLA-restricted, with HLA associations seemingly driven largely by CMV exposure. In a later analysis, the rate of TCR association differed among HLA loci, with DRB1 alleles having the most associated TCRs and HLA-C alleles having the fewest.

The cohort consisted of 650 to 850 healthy bone marrow donors. Cohort members were all nominally healthy when sampled, although unrecorded immune exposures were likely present. The donor was CMV seropositive and belonged to the group of 250 to 300 seropositive cohort members. Every donor gave a peripheral blood sample, and the peripheral blood mononuclear cells from that sample were used for TCR beta sequencing. The Qiagen DNeasy Blood Extraction Kit was used to extract genomic DNA from the blood cell samples. The CDR3 runs 12 amino acids, cysteine and phenylalanine included. Only the CDR3 portion is preserved as DNA: 36 bases, with reading frame beginning at the first base. CDR1 SGHAT and CDR2 FQNNGV are derived from the germline V gene. The germline ends are 7 bases apart after V is trimmed by 3 bases and J by 4 bases. Concerning this clone: Its antigen target is currently unknown. No much larger clone exists at a distance of one base, and base qualities are not known.

The sample was PBMCs. In this chain, TRBV11-2 is recombined with TRBJ2-7; perhaps TRBD1 is the D gene, with 6 bases matching. The sequence derives from a man aged 45-60 years in good health and CMV-seropositive. The nucleotide sequence is given as TGTGCCAGCAGCTTTGACAGGTACGAGCAGTACTTC. It codes for CASSFDRYEQYF.